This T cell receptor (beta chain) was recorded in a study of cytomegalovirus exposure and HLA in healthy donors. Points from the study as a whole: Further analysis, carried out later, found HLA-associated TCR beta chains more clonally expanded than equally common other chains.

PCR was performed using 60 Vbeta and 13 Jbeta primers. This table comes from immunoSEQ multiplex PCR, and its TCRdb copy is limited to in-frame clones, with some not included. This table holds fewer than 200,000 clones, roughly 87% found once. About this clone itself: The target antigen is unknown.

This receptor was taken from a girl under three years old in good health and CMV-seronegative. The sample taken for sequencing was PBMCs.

The CDR3 DNA is TGTGCCAGCAGTTCCTCCCCCGACAGGGACACTGAAGCTTTCTTT. Translated, it gives CASSSSPDRDTEAFF. J is TRBJ1-1 and V is TRBV27, with 7 bases aligning to TRBD1. The ends lost 4 bases at V and 3 bases at J; junction bases unmatched: 8. The V gene's germline CDR1 is MNHEY and CDR2 SMNVEV (reference sequence). This CDR3 is 15 amino acids long.